The source of this T cell receptor beta chain is a study of radiation and T cells in renal cell carcinoma. Time point given: blood 2 weeks post-SBRT. Treatment in this sample: 15 Gy SBRT to primary tumor, nephrectomy 4 weeks later. Radiation-treated patients gave blood at baseline, week 2 and week 4. Study results and caveats: Pretreatment tumor biopsies were lacking, so baseline clonotypes are unknown. From baseline, blood top tumor clonotypes peaked at 2 weeks post-radiation.

Worth noting for this clone: As yet, its antigen is unknown.

Sequencing was performed with immunoSEQ multiplex PCR; in TCRdb, only in-frame clones are kept and a portion is missing. Of 120,000 or so clones in the sample, roughly four fifths are singletons; the top ten hold under 6.5%. The CDR3 loop spans 15 amino acids. Germline V lookup: CDR1 SGHRS, CDR2 YFSETQ. V gave up 4 bases and J gave up 2 bases; unmatched junction bases: 4. Sequencing was performed on blood, taken from a patient whose treatment included radiotherapy and nephrectomy. V and J are TRBV5-1 and TRBJ2-5, with TRBD2 matching 11 bases. The receptor comes from a man aged 50 or older with renal cell carcinoma. Here the CDR3 reads CASSPSGGPQETQYF. Written as DNA, the CDR3 is TGCGCCAGCAGCCCTAGCGGGGGGCCTCAAGAGACCCAGTACTTC.